The 21 T cell receptor beta chains below all came from one sample that was sequenced in a study of OX40 agonist ivuxolimab in advanced cancers. Assay used: immunoSEQ multiplex PCR; TCRdb lists only in-frame clones, some missing. The profile shows fewer than 35,000 clones, approximately 89% of them singletons. The source was CD4+ or CD8+ T cells sorted from blood, collected in a trial of the OX40 agonist ivuxolimab. These receptors all come from an adult with an advanced solid tumor such as melanoma, head and neck, liver or kidney cancer.

V is TRBV7-2 and J is TRBJ2-7, with D possibly matching TRBD2 (6 bases). The germline V gene has CDR1 SGHTA and CDR2 FQGNSA. The CDR3 loop spans 15 amino acids. Trimming took 1 base from V and 2 from J, leaving 12 bases between them. CDR3 DNA: TGTGCCAGCAGCTTAGTATTAGCGGTGACCTACGAGCAGTACTTC. Its translation is CASSLVLAVTYEQYF.

The chain carries TRBV5-1 and TRBJ1-2, with 8 bases lining up with TRBD1. Germline V gene sequence: CDR1 SGHRS, CDR2 YFSETQ. V shed 3 bases and J 6 bases; nucleotides not matched to a gene: 7. The CDR3 spans 14 residues. CDR3 protein: CASSSGQGAHGYTF. In nucleotides, the CDR3 is TGCGCCAGCAGCTCCGGACAGGGTGCTCATGGCTACACCTTC.

The V and J genes are TRBV30 and TRBJ1-2; 7 positions match TRBD1. The V gene end was trimmed by 2 bases and the J gene end by 0 bases; junction bases not matched to a gene: 9. Germline V gene data show CDR1 as GTSNPN and CDR2 as SVGIG (reference sequence). This CDR3 region has 16 residues. The DNA of the CDR3 is TGTGCCTGGAGTTTGACGGCCGGGACAGCTAACTATGGCTACACCTTC. It specifies CAWSLTAGTANYGYTF.

This clone was detected once. The chain carries TRBV11-3 and TRBJ2-1; a possible D gene is TRBD2 (6 bases). The V end lost 1 base, the J end lost 2 bases, and 15 bases lay between the germline ends. This CDR3 spans 17 amino acids. Germline CDR1 reads SGHNT; CDR2 reads YENEEA. CDR3 sequence: CASSLGGSSETYNEQFF. CDR3 in DNA: TGTGCCAGCAGCTTAGGAGGATCTAGCGAAACCTACAATGAGCAGTTCTTC. Full variable domain (rest looked up from reference TRBV11-3 and TRBJ2-1): EAGVVQSPRYKIIEKKQPVAFWCNPISGHNTLYWYLQNLGQGPELLIRYENEEAVDDSQLPKDRFSAERLKGVDSTLKIQPAELGDSAVYLCASSLGGSSETYNEQFFGPGTRLTVL.

V gene TRBV5-6 combines with J gene TRBJ2-5; TRBD1 or TRBD2 may be the D gene (5 bases each). Per germline, CDR1 SGHDT and CDR2 YYEEEE. V gave up 0 bases and J gave up 4 bases, with 10 bases separating them. This CDR3 comprises 14 residues. The CDR3 region is CASSLVPGGETQYF. The CDR3 DNA follows: TGTGCCAGCAGCTTGGTTCCTGGGGGAGAGACCCAGTACTTC.

The rearrangement links TRBV5-1 to TRBJ1-1; 8 bases line up with TRBD1. With 0 bases clipped from V and 4 bases from J, the junction kept 5 bases outside the gene matches. Germline values: CDR1 SGHRS, CDR2 YFSETQ. The CDR3 runs to 15 residues. CDR3 coding DNA: TGCGCCAGCAGCTTGGCTCGGACAGGGCCCACTGAAGCTTTCTTT. Its translation is CASSLARTGPTEAFF.

This chain connects TRBV9 to TRBJ1-4, with 8 nucleotides matching TRBD1. In germline, CDR1 is SGDLS, CDR2 YYNGEE. V gave up 3 bases and J gave up 7 bases; unmatched junction bases: 17. The CDR3 length is 18 residues. The CDR3 DNA is TGTGCCAGCAGCGCCGTATCTCTCTATGGGACAGGAGGTGAAAAACTGTTTTTT. Residues: CASSAVSLYGTGGEKLFF.

This chain connects TRBV5-6 to TRBJ2-3, with 11 nucleotides matching TRBD1. This CDR3 is built from 18 residues. The ends lost 4 bases at V and 5 bases at J; junction bases unmatched: 15. The germline V gene encodes CDR1 SGHDT and CDR2 YYEEEE. In DNA form, the CDR3 reads TGTGCCAGCAGCCCGGGACAGGGGGAGACTAGCGCCAAAGATACGCAGTATTTT. Translation gives CASSPGQGETSAKDTQYF.

J is TRBJ2-5 and V is TRBV5-1; 8 bases line up with TRBD1. Germline V gives CDR1 SGHRS, CDR2 YFSETQ. Trimming took 4 bases from V and 2 from J; bases not matched to a gene: 13. The CDR3 spans 17 residues. Here the CDR3 reads CASSPPLQGASQETQYF. CDR3 in DNA: TGCGCCAGCAGCCCCCCCCTCCAGGGGGCGAGTCAAGAGACCCAGTACTTC. Full variable domain (rest looked up from reference TRBV5-1 and TRBJ2-5): KAGVTQTPRYLIKTRGQQVTLSCSPISGHRSVSWYQQTPGQGLQFLFEYFSETQRNKGNFPGRFSGRQFSNSRSEMNVSTLELGDSALYLCASSPPLQGASQETQYFGPGTRLLVL.

V is TRBV27 and J is TRBJ1-5; tentatively, D is TRBD1 (6 bases). V was pared by 3 bases and J by 4 bases, with 10 bases between. This CDR3 is built from 14 residues. Germline CDR1 reads MNHEY; CDR2 reads SMNVEV (reference sequence). CDR3 nucleotides: TGTGCCAGCAGTTTCAGGGGTGGGAATCAGCCCCAGCATTTT. Translated: CASSFRGGNQPQHF.

The J gene is TRBJ1-1, the V gene TRBV7-2; perhaps TRBD1 as D (6 bases). Germline CDR1 and CDR2: SGHTA and FQGNSA. This CDR3 region has 12 residues. Deletions cut 5 bases from V and 8 bases from J, with 12 bases between. This CDR3 reads CASSPQGQEAFF. CDR3 DNA: TGTGCCAGCAGCCCACAGGGCCAAGAAGCTTTCTTT.

The chain recombines TRBV10-3 with TRBJ2-1; D remains unclear. Germline V gene data show CDR1 as ENHRY and CDR2 as SYGVKD. The V and J ends lost 3 bases and 0 bases respectively, with 6 bases between them. CDR3 size: 14 residues. The DNA of the CDR3 is TGTGCCATCAGTGAAATGCGCTCCTACAATGAGCAGTTCTTC. Translated: CAISEMRSYNEQFF.

J is TRBJ2-1 and V is TRBV6-5; D uncertain. Germline V CDR1 and CDR2: MNHEY, SVGAGI. The CDR3 is 11 amino acids. The germline V and J ends were trimmed by 2 bases and 8 bases, with 4 bases remaining between them. The CDR3 DNA is TGTGCCAGCAGTTACGAGCATGAGCAGTTCTTC. It codes for CASSYEHEQFF.

The chain joins TRBV27 to TRBJ1-1; 8 bases match TRBD1. Losses at the gene ends were 5 bases for V and 2 bases for J; bases not matched to a gene: 10. The germline CDR1 and CDR2 sequences are MNHEY and SMNVEV (reference sequence). CDR3 length: 16 residues. For the CDR3, the DNA is TGTGCCAGCAGTCCGACAGGGGACCATTACAACACTGAAGCTTTCTTT. This sequence encodes CASSPTGDHYNTEAFF.

This clone came up once. V gene TRBV2 combines with J gene TRBJ2-7; D not resolved. From germline, CDR1 is SNHLY and CDR2 FYNNEI. The CDR3 length is 10 residues. V was trimmed by 4 bases and J by 5 bases, leaving 3 bases between them. In nucleotides, the CDR3 is TGTGCCAGCAGTGCCAACGAGCAGTACTTC. Translation: CASSANEQYF.

The chain's CDR3 is CASSLGQGDAGEQFF. CDR3 DNA sequence: TGCGCCAGCAGCTTGGGTCAGGGAGACGCGGGTGAGCAGTTCTTC. V usage is TRBV5-1 and J usage is TRBJ2-1; D is perhaps TRBD1 or TRBD2 (5 bases each). The germline V gene has CDR1 SGHRS and CDR2 YFSETQ. This CDR3 is built from 15 residues. Trimming cost V 0 bases and J 9 bases, with 16 bases left between them.

CDR3 residues: CASNGLAGVDEQYF. DNA of the CDR3: TGTGCCAGCAACGGACTAGCGGGAGTAGACGAGCAGTACTTC. This rearrangement joins TRBV2 to TRBJ2-7; 13 bases agree with TRBD2. The germline V gene has CDR1 SNHLY and CDR2 FYNNEI. The CDR3 consists of 14 residues. The V gene end was trimmed by 7 bases and the J gene end by 5 bases; junction bases not matched to a gene: 5.

V and J are TRBV11-1 and TRBJ2-2; TRBD2 matches 9 bases. The CDR3 contains 14 residues. Germline-derived CDR1 and CDR2 are SGHAT and FQDESV (reference sequence). The ends lost 2 bases at V and 5 bases at J; junction bases unmatched: 0. The CDR3 here is CASSLSGRTGELFF. The DNA of the CDR3 is TGTGCCAGCAGCTTAAGCGGGAGGACCGGGGAGCTGTTTTTT.

On this clone: Relative to the germline gene, one junction end is altered; a read error may explain this. This chain connects TRBV6-1 to TRBJ2-5; no definite D call. CDR1 and CDR2 from the germline V gene are MNHNS and SASEGT. CDR3 size: 15 residues. The CDR3, as DNA: TGTGCCAGCAATGAACAACTCCGGGTCCAAGAGACCCAGTACTTC. Translating it yields CASNEQLRVQETQYF.

The chain joins TRBV19 to TRBJ2-7; 10 bases line up with TRBD1. Germline V gives CDR1 LNHDA, CDR2 SQIVND (reference sequence). There are 14 residues in the CDR3. With V trimmed by 4 bases and J by 0 bases, 0 bases remained unmatched. CDR3 sequence reads: CASSRTGGSYEQYF. As DNA, the CDR3 is TGTGCCAGTAGTAGGACAGGGGGCTCCTACGAGCAGTACTTC. The whole variable domain, remainder taken from reference TRBV19 and TRBJ2-7, is DGGITQSPKYLFRKEGQNVTLSCEQNLNHDAMYWYRQDPGQGLRLIYYSQIVNDFQKGDIAEGYSVSREKKESFPLTVTSAQKNPTAFYLCASSRTGGSYEQYFGPGTRLTVT.

V and J are TRBV19 and TRBJ1-1, with D perhaps matching TRBD1 (5 bases). The CDR3 spans 14 residues. Trimming shortened V by 2 bases and J by 1 base, and 8 bases separated the two germline ends. The germline gives CDR1 LNHDA, CDR2 SQIVND (reference sequence). CDR3 loop: CASSIWGWNTEAFF. CDR3 nucleotides: TGTGCCAGTAGTATATGGGGGTGGAACACTGAAGCTTTCTTT. Looking up the rest from reference TRBV19 and TRBJ1-1 gives the full variable domain: DGGITQSPKYLFRKEGQNVTLSCEQNLNHDAMYWYRQDPGQGLRLIYYSQIVNDFQKGDIAEGYSVSREKKESFPLTVTSAQKNPTAFYLCASSIWGWNTEAFFGQGTRLTVV.